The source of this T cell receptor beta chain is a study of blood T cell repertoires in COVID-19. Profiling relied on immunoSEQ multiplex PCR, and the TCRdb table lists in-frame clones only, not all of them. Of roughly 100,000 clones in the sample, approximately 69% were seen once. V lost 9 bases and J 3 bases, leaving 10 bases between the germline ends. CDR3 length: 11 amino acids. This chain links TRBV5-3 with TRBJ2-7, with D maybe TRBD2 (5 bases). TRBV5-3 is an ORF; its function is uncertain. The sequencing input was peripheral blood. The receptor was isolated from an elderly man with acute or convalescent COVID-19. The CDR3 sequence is CAKLARYEQYF. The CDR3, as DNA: TGTGCCAAGCTAGCCCGCTACGAGCAGTACTTC.